One and the same sample provided the 21 T cell receptor beta chains below, sequenced in a study of T cell changes during pregnancy in multiple sclerosis. The repertoire was sequenced with immunoSEQ multiplex PCR; TCRdb's copy has only in-frame clones and lacks some. This sample has 25,000 to 35,000 clones, with 80% to 95% found just once. The input for sequencing was CD8+ T cells from peripheral blood mononuclear cells, taken before pregnancy. These receptors were collected from a female donor with multiple sclerosis, enrolled in a pregnancy study.

This sequence joins TRBV28 and TRBJ2-1; tentative D call: TRBD1 (6 bases). Germline loops: CDR1 MDHEN, CDR2 SYDVKM. Between the trimmed V and J ends, which lost 2 bases and 6 bases, there was a span of 17 bases. This CDR3 has 16 residues. The CDR3 region has the DNA TGTGCCAGCAGTTTACTCCCAGGGGTGATGACCAATGAGCAGTTCTTC. This codes for CASSLLPGVMTNEQFF.

This sequence joins TRBV29-1 and TRBJ2-5, with 10 nucleotides matching TRBD2. Germline CDR1 SQVTM, CDR2 ANQGSEA. The V gene end was trimmed by 5 bases and the J gene end by 2 bases; junction bases not matched to a gene: 8. This CDR3 has 15 residues. CDR3 bases: TGCAGCGTTTTAGGGGGACTAGCGTTTCAAGAGACCCAGTACTTC. It encodes CSVLGGLAFQETQYF.

The count of this clone is one. The CDR3 protein is CASSLWTGYYGYTF. DNA for the CDR3: TGTGCCAGCAGCTTGTGGACAGGGTACTATGGCTACACCTTC. The chain joins TRBV5-4 to TRBJ1-2; TRBD1 matches 8 bases. Germline values: CDR1 SGHNT, CDR2 YYREEE (reference sequence). This CDR3 spans 14 amino acids. The J segment lost 3 bases and the V segment lost 1 base, leaving 2 bases of the junction unmatched.

V and J are TRBV6-6 and TRBJ2-3; 8 bases are shared with TRBD2. The length of the CDR3 is 16 residues. After removal of 5 bases from V and 4 bases from J, the junction contained 11 bases not matched to a gene. Germline V gene lookup returns CDR1 MNHNY and CDR2 SVGAGI (reference sequence). The CDR3 here is CASSPGAGESADTQYF. DNA of the CDR3: TGTGCCAGCAGTCCCGGAGCGGGAGAGTCGGCAGATACGCAGTATTTT.

The CDR3 loop reads CASSEVTGNQPQHF. As DNA, the CDR3 is TGTGCCAGCAGTGAAGTTACAGGGAATCAGCCCCAGCATTTT. The chain employs TRBV6-1 and TRBJ1-5; maybe TRBD1 (6 bases). CDR1 is MNHNS, CDR2 SASEGT, per germline. The CDR3 runs 14 residues. V was clipped by 1 base and J by 4 bases, with 8 bases between them.

The chain is built from TRBV4-1 and TRBJ2-1; the match to TRBD1 covers 7 bases. CDR1 is MGHRA, CDR2 YSYEKL, per germline. Trimming at V came to 7 bases and at J to 1 base, leaving 4 bases not matched to a gene. CDR3 length: 14 amino acids. This chain's CDR3 is CASNRDSSYNEQFF. DNA for the CDR3: TGCGCCAGCAACCGGGACAGTTCCTACAATGAGCAGTTCTTC.

The rearrangement joins TRBV13 to TRBJ2-7, with 13 nucleotides matching TRBD2. This CDR3 comprises 18 residues. Germline CDR1 reads PRHDT; CDR2 reads FYEKMQ (reference sequence). The V and J ends lost 4 bases and 2 bases, in that order; junction bases with no gene match: 11. The CDR3 nucleotides are TGTGCCAGCAGCTCGCGAGGACTAGCGGGAGCCCGAACCTACGAGCAGTACTTC. Translating gives CASSSRGLAGARTYEQYF.

The chain employs TRBV13 and TRBJ2-7; TRBD2 matches at 11 bases. The CDR3 extends over 15 amino acids. The V gene's germline CDR1 is PRHDT and CDR2 FYEKMQ (reference sequence). With V trimmed by 4 bases and J by 0 bases, 2 bases remained unmatched. CDR3 coding DNA: TGTGCCAGCAGCTCCGGGACTAGCGGCTCCTACGAGCAGTACTTC. Amino acid sequence: CASSSGTSGSYEQYF.

The V and J genes are TRBV7-9 and TRBJ2-1; the match to TRBD2 covers 11 bases. The germline gives CDR1 SEHNR, CDR2 FQNEAQ (reference sequence). The CDR3 is made up of 16 amino acids. V lost 5 bases, J lost 6 bases, and 9 bases stayed unmatched. The CDR3 loop is CASSPALAGGPNEQFF. The CDR3, as DNA: TGTGCCAGCAGCCCAGCCCTAGCGGGAGGTCCCAATGAGCAGTTCTTC. Full variable domain (rest looked up from reference TRBV7-9 and TRBJ2-1): DTGVSQNPRHKITKRGQNVTFRCDPISEHNRLYWYRQTLGQGPEFLTYFQNEAQLEKSRLLSDRFSAERPKGSFSTLEIQRTEQGDSAMYLCASSPALAGGPNEQFFGPGTRLTVL.

V usage is TRBV5-5 and J usage is TRBJ2-2; 11 bases map to TRBD2. After removal of 4 bases from V and 6 bases from J, the junction contained 8 bases not matched to a gene. Per the germline V gene, CDR1 is SGHKS and CDR2 is YYEKEE (reference sequence). CDR3 length: 16 residues. This CDR3 is CASSPPGLAASGELFF. In DNA, the CDR3 is TGTGCCAGCAGCCCACCGGGACTAGCGGCTTCCGGGGAGCTGTTTTTT.

This clone was found once. The chain uses TRBV6-1 and TRBJ2-1; 9 bases agree with TRBD1. The CDR3 has 14 residues. The germline V gene encodes CDR1 MNHNS and CDR2 SASEGT. V was pared by 8 bases and J by 9 bases, with 11 bases of the junction left unmatched. CDR3 in DNA: TGTGCCAGCGAGGGACAGGGCGTATCTGGTGAGCAGTTCTTC. It is translated as CASEGQGVSGEQFF.

This chain joins TRBV10-3 and TRBJ2-1; 11 bases agree with TRBD2. CDR3 size: 15 residues. Trimming removed 4 bases from V and 3 bases from J; junction bases left unmatched: 2. The germline gives CDR1 ENHRY, CDR2 SYGVKD. CDR3 coding DNA: TGTGCCATCAGTGGACTAGCGGGAAACTACAATGAGCAGTTCTTC. Translation gives CAISGLAGNYNEQFF.

The chain uses TRBV7-9 and TRBJ1-1, with 7 bases matching TRBD1. Germline values: CDR1 SEHNR, CDR2 FQNEAQ (reference sequence). The CDR3 extends over 13 amino acids. V was pared by 5 bases and J by 4 bases, with 4 bases of the junction left unmatched. The CDR3 spells CASSPTGSTEAFF. CDR3 in DNA: TGTGCCAGCAGCCCGACAGGGTCCACTGAAGCTTTCTTT.

The chain combines TRBV10-1 with TRBJ2-2; D call uncertain. Trimming stripped 9 bases from V and 0 bases from J, with 14 bases between. The V gene's germline CDR1 is WNHNN and CDR2 SYGVQD (reference sequence). The CDR3 loop spans 15 amino acids. The CDR3 region is CARRLRVTNTGELFF. The DNA of the CDR3 is TGCGCCAGACGCCTACGGGTCACGAACACCGGGGAGCTGTTTTTT.

The rearrangement uses TRBV7-3 and TRBJ2-2, with 7 bases lining up with TRBD2. Germline lookup yields CDR1 SGHTA and CDR2 FQGTGA. This CDR3 region has 14 residues. The V segment lost 8 bases and the J segment 1 base; nucleotides outside the gene matches: 4. The CDR3 nucleotides are TGTGCCAGCGGTTTAGCGGGGAACACCGGGGAGCTGTTTTTT. This codes for CASGLAGNTGELFF.

This chain connects TRBV4-1 to TRBJ2-7, with 7 positions matching TRBD1. There are 15 residues in the CDR3. Germline loops: CDR1 MGHRA, CDR2 YSYEKL. V trimming: 2 bases; J trimming: 2 bases; junction bases outside the gene matches: 6. This CDR3 reads CASSQRQGPPYEQYF. CDR3 bases: TGCGCCAGCAGCCAAAGACAGGGCCCACCCTACGAGCAGTACTTC.

The CDR3, as DNA: TGTGCCAGCAGCCTACTCCACCCGGGGGGTTACCACTCCTACAATGAGCAGTTCTTC. This encodes CASSLLHPGGYHSYNEQFF. V usage is TRBV7-9 and J usage is TRBJ2-1; 7 bases map to TRBD2. CDR1 is SEHNR, CDR2 FQNEAQ, per germline (reference sequence). The CDR3 covers 19 residues. The junction had 16 bases not matched to a gene; V was cut back by 5 bases and J by 0 bases.

The rearrangement uses TRBV6-1 and TRBJ2-6, with TRBD1 identical over 12 bases. The V gene end was trimmed by 10 bases and the J gene end by 2 bases; junction bases not matched to a gene: 3. This CDR3 is 15 amino acids long. Looked up from germline, CDR1 is MNHNS and CDR2 is SASEGT. CDR3 in amino acids: CATGQGATGANVLTF. DNA of the CDR3: TGTGCCACGGGACAGGGGGCTACTGGGGCCAACGTCCTGACTTTC.

The gene calls are TRBV7-9 and TRBJ2-7; tentatively, D is TRBD1 (5 bases). The CDR3 is made up of 13 amino acids. Trimming cost V 5 bases and J 0 bases, with 8 bases left between them. CDR1 SEHNR and CDR2 FQNEAQ come from the germline V gene (reference sequence). CDR3 sequence reads: CASSPGYSYEQYF. The DNA of the CDR3 is TGTGCCAGCAGCCCAGGGTACTCCTACGAGCAGTACTTC.

The chain is built from TRBV2 and TRBJ1-5; D is perhaps TRBD1 (6 bases). The CDR3 consists of 13 residues. V was trimmed by 4 bases and J by 7 bases, leaving 11 bases between them. Looked up from germline, CDR1 is SNHLY and CDR2 is FYNNEI. This CDR3 is CASSGGGSQPQHF. CDR3 bases: TGTGCCAGCAGTGGAGGGGGTTCCCAGCCCCAGCATTTT.

Here the CDR3 reads CASSPGTRTGNEQFF. DNA of the CDR3: TGTGCCAGCAGCCCCGGGACTAGGACTGGGAATGAGCAGTTCTTC. The chain has TRBV7-9 and TRBJ2-1; TRBD2 matches 8 bases. The CDR3 sequence is 15 residues long. Per the germline V gene, CDR1 is SEHNR and CDR2 is FQNEAQ (reference sequence). V was pared by 5 bases and J by 7 bases, with 10 bases of the junction left unmatched.